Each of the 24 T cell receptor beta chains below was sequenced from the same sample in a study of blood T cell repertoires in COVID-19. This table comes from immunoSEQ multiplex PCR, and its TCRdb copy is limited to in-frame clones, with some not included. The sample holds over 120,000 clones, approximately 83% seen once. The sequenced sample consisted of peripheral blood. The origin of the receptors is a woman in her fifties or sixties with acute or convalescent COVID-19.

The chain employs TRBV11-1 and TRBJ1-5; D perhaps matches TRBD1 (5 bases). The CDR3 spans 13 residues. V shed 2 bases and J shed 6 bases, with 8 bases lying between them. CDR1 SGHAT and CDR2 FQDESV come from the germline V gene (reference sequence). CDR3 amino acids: CASSLQGSQPQHF. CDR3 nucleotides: TGTGCCAGCAGCTTACAGGGTAGTCAGCCCCAGCATTTT. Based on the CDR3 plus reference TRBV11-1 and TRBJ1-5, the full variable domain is EAEVAQSPRYKITEKSQAVAFWCDPISGHATLYWYRQILGQGPELLVQFQDESVVDDSQLPKDRFSAERLKGVDSTLKIQPAELGDSAMYLCASSLQGSQPQHFGDGTRLSIL.

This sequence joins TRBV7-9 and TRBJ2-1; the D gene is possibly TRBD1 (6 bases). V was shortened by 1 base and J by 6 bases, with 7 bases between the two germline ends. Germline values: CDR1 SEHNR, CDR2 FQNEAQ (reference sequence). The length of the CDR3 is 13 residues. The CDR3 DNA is TGTGCCAGCAGCTTAGGGGGGCCCAATGAGCAGTTCTTC. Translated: CASSLGGPNEQFF.

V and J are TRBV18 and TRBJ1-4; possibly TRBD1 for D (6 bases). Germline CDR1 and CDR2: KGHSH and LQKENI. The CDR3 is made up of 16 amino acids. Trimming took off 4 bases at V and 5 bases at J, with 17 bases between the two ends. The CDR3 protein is CASSQNPTGVNEKLFF. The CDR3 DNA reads TGTGCCAGCTCACAAAACCCGACAGGCGTCAATGAAAAACTGTTTTTT.

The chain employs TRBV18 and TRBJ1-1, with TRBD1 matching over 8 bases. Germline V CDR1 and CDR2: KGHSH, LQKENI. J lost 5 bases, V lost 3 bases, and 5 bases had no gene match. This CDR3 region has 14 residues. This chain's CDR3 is CASSPQGAGTEAFF. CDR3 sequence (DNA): TGTGCCAGCTCACCTCAGGGGGCAGGGACTGAAGCTTTCTTT.

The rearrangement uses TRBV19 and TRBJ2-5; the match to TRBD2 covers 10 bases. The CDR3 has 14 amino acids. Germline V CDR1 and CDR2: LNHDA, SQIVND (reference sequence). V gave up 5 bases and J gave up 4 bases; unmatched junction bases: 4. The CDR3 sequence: CASSPRLAGETQYF. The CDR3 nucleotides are TGTGCCAGTAGTCCACGACTAGCGGGAGAGACCCAGTACTTC.

CDR3 nucleotide sequence: TGTGCCAGCAGTGCATCAATTGCGGGAGGCGTCGGGGAGCTGTTTTTT. Translation gives CASSASIAGGVGELFF. The chain links TRBV28 to TRBJ2-2; 8 positions agree with TRBD2. The CDR3 covers 16 residues. V lost 5 bases to trimming and J lost 7 bases; unmatched junction nucleotides: 12. Germline loops: CDR1 MDHEN, CDR2 SYDVKM.

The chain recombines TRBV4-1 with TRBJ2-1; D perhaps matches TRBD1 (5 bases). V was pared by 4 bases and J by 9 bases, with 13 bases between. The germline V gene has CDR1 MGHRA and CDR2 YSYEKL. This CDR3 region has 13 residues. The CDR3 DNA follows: TGCGCCAGCAGCCCCCCCTGGGGCGTTGAGCAGTTCTTC. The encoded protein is CASSPPWGVEQFF.

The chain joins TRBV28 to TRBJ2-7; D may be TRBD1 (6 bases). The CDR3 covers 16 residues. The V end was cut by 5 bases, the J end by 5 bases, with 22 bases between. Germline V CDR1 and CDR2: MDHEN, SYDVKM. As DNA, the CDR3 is TGTGCCAGCAGTCTTCGGTTTCAGGGGTTAACCCACGAGCAGTACTTC. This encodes CASSLRFQGLTHEQYF.

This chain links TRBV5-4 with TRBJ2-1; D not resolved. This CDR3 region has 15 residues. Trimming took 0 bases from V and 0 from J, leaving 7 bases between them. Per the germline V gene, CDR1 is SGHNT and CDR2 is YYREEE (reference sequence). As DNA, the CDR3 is TGTGCCAGCAGCTTGGTTGCGGCCTCCTACAATGAGCAGTTCTTC. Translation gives CASSLVAASYNEQFF.

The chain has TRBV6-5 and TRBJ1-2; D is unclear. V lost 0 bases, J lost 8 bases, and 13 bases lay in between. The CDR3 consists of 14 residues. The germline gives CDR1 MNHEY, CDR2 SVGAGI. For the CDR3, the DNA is TGTGCCAGCAGTTACTCCGGTGGTTCGAGAGGCTACACCTTC. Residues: CASSYSGGSRGYTF.

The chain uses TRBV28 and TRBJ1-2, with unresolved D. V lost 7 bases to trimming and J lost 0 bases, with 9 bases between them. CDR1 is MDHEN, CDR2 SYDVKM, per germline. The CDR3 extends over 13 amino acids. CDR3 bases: TGTGCCAGCAATCCTCCTACTAACTATGGCTACACCTTC. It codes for CASNPPTNYGYTF.

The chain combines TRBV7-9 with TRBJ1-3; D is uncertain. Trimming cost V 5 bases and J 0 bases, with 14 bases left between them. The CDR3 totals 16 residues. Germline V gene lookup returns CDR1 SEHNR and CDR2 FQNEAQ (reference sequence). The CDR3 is CASSQRLASSGNTIYF. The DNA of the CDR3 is TGTGCCAGCAGCCAGCGTTTGGCCTCCTCTGGAAACACCATATATTTT.

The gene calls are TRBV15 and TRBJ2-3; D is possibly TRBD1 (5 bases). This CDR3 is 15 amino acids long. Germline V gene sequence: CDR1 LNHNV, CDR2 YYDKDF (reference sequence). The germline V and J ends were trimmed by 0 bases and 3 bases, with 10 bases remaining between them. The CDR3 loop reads CATSRDLTVTDTQYF. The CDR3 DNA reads TGTGCCACCAGCAGAGATTTGACAGTAACAGATACGCAGTATTTT.

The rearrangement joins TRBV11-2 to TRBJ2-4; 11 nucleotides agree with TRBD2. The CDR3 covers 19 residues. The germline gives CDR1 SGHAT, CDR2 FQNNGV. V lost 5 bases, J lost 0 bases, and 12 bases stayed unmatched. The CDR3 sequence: CASSRDGTSGQLAKNIQYF. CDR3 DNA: TGTGCCAGCAGCCGAGACGGGACTAGCGGACAACTAGCCAAAAACATTCAGTACTTC.

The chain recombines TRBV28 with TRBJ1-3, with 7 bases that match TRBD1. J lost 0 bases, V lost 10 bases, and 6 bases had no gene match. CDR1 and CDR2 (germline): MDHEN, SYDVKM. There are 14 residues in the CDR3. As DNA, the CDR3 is TGTGCCACCTCACAGGGGAGCTCTGGAAACACCATATATTTT. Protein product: CATSQGSSGNTIYF.

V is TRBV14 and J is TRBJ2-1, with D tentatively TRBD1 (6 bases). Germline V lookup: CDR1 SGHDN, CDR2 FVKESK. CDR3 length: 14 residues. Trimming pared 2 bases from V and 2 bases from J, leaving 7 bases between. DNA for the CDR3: TGTGCCAGCAGCCAAAGGGGGACCTACAATGAGCAGTTCTTC. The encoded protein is CASSQRGTYNEQFF. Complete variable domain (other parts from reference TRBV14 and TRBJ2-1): EAGVTQFPSHSVIEKGQTVTLRCDPISGHDNLYWYRRVMGKEIKFLLHFVKESKQDESGMPNNRFLAERTGGTYSTLKVQPAELEDSGVYFCASSQRGTYNEQFFGPGTRLTVL.

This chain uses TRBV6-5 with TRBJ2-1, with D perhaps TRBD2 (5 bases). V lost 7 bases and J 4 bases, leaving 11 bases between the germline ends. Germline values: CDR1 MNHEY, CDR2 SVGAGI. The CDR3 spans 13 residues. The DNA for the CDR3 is TGTGCCAGCACCTTTCGGGGTTACAATGAGCAGTTCTTC. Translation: CASTFRGYNEQFF.

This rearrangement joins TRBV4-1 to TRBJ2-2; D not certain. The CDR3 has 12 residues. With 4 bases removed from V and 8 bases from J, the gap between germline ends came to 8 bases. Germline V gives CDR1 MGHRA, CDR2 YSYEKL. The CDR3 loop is CASSPPLGELFF. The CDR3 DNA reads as TGCGCCAGCAGCCCCCCCCTGGGGGAGCTGTTTTTT.

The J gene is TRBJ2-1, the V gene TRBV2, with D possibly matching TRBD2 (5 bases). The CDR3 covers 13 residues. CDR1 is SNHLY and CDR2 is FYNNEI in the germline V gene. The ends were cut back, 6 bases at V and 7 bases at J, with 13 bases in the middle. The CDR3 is CASRWLASNEQFF. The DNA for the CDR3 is TGTGCCAGCAGGTGGTTAGCGTCGAATGAGCAGTTCTTC.

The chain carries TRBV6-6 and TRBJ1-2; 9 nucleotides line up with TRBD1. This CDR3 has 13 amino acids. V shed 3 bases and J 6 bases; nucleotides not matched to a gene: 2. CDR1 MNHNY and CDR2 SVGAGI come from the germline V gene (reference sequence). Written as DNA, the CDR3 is TGTGCCAGCAGTTATGGGACAGGGAATGGCTACACCTTC. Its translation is CASSYGTGNGYTF.

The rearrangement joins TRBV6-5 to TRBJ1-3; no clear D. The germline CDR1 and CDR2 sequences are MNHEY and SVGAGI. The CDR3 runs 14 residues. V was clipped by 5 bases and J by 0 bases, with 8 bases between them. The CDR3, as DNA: TGTGCCAGCAGTCCCCCAGGCTCTGGAAACACCATATATTTT. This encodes CASSPPGSGNTIYF.

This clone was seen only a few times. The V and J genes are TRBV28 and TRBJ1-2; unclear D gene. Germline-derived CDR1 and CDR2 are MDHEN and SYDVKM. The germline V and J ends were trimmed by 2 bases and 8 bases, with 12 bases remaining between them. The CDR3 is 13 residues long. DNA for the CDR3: TGTGCCAGCAGTTTAGAGGCTCGATGGGGCTACACCTTC. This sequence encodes CASSLEARWGYTF.

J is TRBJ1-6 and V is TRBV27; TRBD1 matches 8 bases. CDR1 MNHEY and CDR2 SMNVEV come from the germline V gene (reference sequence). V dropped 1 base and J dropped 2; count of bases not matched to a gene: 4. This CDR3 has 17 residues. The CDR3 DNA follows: TGTGCCAGCAGTTTATGGACAGGGACAACCTATAATTCACCCCTCCACTTT. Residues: CASSLWTGTTYNSPLHF.

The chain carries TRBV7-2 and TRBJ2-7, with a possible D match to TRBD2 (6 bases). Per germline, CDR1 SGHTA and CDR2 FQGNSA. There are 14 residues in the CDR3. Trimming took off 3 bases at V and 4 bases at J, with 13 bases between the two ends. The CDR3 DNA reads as TGTGCCAGCAGCTTGCGGGGAGAGGGATACGAGCAGTACTTC. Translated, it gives CASSLRGEGYEQYF.